The T cell receptor (beta chain) under discussion was sequenced for a study of spatial heterogeneity in lung cancer. Whole-study context: Sequence detection consistently recorded a greater number of beta-chain than alpha-chain sequences. Averaged across combinations, each unique TCR and UMI pairing appeared more than ten times in raw reads, which were uncorrected.

Regarding time point: sample taken at primary tumor resection. Unsorted samples of tumor, nontumor lung or frozen PBMC had their whole RNA sequenced. The donors, 70 to 80 patients with untreated early-stage non-small cell lung cancer, provided the samples. This CDR3 spans 15 amino acids. The germline V gene encodes CDR1 MNHEY and CDR2 SVGEGT. The ends were cut back, 5 bases at V and 5 bases at J, with 19 bases in the middle. Ten or more counts support this clonotype. Found in a library prepared for alpha chains, this beta chain is an off-target read, and its abundance has little meaning. Each molecule of TCR cDNA was tagged with one unique molecular identifier. MiXCR was run by TCRdb on the 5' RACE reads, yielding one entry per CDR3 protein. The sample yields about 13,000 distinct CDR3 sequences, about 5.6% seen once.

This sequence joins TRBV6-2 or TRBV6-3 and TRBJ2-7; the D gene is possibly TRBD2 (6 bases). The material was lung tumor tissue, obtained at surgery. This TCR derives from a human donor with early-stage non-small cell lung cancer. The CDR3 loop reads CASSTTGTLPHEQYF. CDR3 nucleotides: TGTGCCAGCAGTACAACCGGGACTCTCCCCCACGAGCAGTACTTC.